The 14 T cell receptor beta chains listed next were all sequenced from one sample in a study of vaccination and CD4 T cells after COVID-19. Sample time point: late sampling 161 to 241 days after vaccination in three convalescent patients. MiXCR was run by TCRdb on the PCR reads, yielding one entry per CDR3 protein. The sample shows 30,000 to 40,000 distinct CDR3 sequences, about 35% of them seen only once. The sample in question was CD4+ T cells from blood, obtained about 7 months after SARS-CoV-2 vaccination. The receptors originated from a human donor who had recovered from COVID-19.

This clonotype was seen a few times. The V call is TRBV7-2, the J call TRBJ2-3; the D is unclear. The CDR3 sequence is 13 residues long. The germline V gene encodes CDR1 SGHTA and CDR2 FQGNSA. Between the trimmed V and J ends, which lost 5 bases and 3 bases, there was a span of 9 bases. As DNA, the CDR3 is TGTGCCAGCAGCCCGGCTTTGACAGATACGCAGTATTTT. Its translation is CASSPALTDTQYF.

The CDR3 sequence: CASSWGLAGVDTDTQYF. In DNA, the CDR3 is TGTGCCAGCAGCTGGGGACTAGCGGGAGTGGACACAGATACGCAGTATTTT. This chain uses TRBV7-9 with TRBJ2-3; 14 bases are a match to TRBD2. This CDR3 is built from 17 residues. Trimming took 4 bases from V and 2 from J; bases not matched to a gene: 5. Germline CDR1 reads SEHNR; CDR2 reads FQNEAQ (reference sequence).

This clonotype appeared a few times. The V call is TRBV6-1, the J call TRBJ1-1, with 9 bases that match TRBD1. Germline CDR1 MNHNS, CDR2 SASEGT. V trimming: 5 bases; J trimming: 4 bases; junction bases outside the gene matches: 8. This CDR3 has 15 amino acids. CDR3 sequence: CASSPGTGRSTEAFF. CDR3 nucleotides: TGTGCCAGCAGTCCCGGGACAGGGCGGAGCACTGAAGCTTTCTTT.

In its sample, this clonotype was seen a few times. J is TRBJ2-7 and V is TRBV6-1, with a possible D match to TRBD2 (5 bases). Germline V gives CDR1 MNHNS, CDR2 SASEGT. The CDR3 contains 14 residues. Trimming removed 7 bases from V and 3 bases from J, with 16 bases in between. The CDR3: CASISWYGLYEQYF. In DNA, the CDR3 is TGTGCCAGCATCTCATGGTACGGACTCTACGAGCAGTACTTC.

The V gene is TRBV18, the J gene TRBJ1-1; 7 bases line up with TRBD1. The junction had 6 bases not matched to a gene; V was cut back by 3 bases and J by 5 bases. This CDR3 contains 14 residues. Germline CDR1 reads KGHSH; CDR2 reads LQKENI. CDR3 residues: CASSPLGQATEAFF. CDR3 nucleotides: TGTGCCAGCTCACCCCTCGGACAGGCGACTGAAGCTTTCTTT.

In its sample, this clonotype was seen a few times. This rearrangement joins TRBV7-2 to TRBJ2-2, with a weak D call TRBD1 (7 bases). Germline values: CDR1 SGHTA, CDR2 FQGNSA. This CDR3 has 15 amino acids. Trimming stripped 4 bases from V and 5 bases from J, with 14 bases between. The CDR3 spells CASSYVQGRTGELFF. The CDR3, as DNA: TGTGCCAGCAGCTACGTACAGGGGAGGACCGGGGAGCTGTTTTTT.

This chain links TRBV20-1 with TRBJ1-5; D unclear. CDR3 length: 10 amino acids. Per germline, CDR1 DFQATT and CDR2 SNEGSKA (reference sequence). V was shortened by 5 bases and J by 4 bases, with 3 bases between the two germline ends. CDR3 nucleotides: TGCAGTGCTGGAAATCAGCCCCAGCATTTT. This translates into CSAGNQPQHF.

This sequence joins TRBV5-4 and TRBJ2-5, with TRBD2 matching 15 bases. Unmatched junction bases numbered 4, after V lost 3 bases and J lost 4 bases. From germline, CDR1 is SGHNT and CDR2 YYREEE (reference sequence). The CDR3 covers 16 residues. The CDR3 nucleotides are TGTGCCAGCAGCTCCGGGACTAGCGGGAGGCGAGAGACCCAGTACTTC. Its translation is CASSSGTSGRRETQYF.

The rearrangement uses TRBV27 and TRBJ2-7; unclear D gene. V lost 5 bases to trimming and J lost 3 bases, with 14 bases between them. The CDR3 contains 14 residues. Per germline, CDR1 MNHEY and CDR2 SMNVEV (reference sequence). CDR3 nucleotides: TGTGCCAGCAGTCTCGCACCTAGTTACTACGAGCAGTACTTC. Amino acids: CASSLAPSYYEQYF.

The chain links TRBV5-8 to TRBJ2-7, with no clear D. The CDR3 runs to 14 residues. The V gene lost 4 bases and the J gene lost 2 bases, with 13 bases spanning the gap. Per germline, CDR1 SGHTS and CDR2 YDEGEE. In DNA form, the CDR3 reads TGTGCCAGCAGCCATCTGGACGGAGCCTACGAGCAGTACTTC. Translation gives CASSHLDGAYEQYF.

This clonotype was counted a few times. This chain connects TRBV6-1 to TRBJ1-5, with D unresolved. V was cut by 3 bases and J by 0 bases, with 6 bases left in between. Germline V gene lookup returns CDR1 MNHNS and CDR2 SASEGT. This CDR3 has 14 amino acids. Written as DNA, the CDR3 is TGTGCCAGCAGTGACATCAATAGCAATCAGCCCCAGCATTTT. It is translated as CASSDINSNQPQHF.

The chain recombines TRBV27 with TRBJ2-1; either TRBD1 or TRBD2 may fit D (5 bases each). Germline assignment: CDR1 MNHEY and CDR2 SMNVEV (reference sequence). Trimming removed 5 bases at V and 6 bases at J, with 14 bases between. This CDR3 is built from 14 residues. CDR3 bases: TGTGCCAGCAGTCGTATCGGGGCCTCCAATGAGCAGTTCTTC. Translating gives CASSRIGASNEQFF.

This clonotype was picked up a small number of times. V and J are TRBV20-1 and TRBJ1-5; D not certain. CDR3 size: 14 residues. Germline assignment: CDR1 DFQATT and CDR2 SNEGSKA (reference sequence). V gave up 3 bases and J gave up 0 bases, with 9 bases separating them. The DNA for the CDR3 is TGCAGTGCTAGTCTCACAAATAGCAATCAGCCCCAGCATTTT. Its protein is CSASLTNSNQPQHF.

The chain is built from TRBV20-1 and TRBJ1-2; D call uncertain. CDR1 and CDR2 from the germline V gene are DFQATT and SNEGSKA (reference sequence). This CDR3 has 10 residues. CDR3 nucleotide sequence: TGCAGCCTATACAACTATGGCTACACCTTC. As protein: CSLYNYGYTF.